The entry that follows covers one T cell receptor beta chain sequence. The target of this receptor is not known. No base-level quality is on record; no much larger clone is a single base apart. At the DNA level, this CDR3 is encoded by other sequences in the same sample as well. The sample belongs to a study of shared clonotypes between healthy human individuals (dated by TCRdb to 2020 to 2021). Describing the broader study: The cohort included a few men and a couple of women between 18 and 49 years of age. Per donor, three plates each were used for CD4 naive and CD4 memory, two for CD8 naive, and one for CD8 memory. To estimate repertoire size and how much clonotypes are shared between individuals, the study performed deep sequencing of blood TCR repertoires from roughly five healthy adults. To increase sequencing depth and limit assay-specific biases, TCR repertoire library preparation and sequencing were carried out by different laboratories using diverse techniques. Leukapheresis yielded between about 0.85 and 10 billion PBMCs per donor.

Broad study findings and their caveats: The small number of donors limited the genetic and exposure-history diversity represented. Sharing across a few donors was observed for about 5% of naive CD4, over 3% of naive CD8, 2% to 2.5% of memory CD4, and roughly 0.4% of memory CD8 clonotypes. Sampling was restricted to blood, and TCR repertoires in tissues likely differ from the TCR repertoires found in blood. Based on pairwise subsampling, the degree of clonotype sharing among donors was expected to be affected by sequencing depth. Incomplete sequencing was indicated by rarefaction of sorted-subset datasets, despite the large sequencing depth. Clonotypes shared by all four sorted-subset donors showed higher generation probabilities than non-shared clonotypes. Estimated clonotype richness was generally larger for naive than for memory subsets.

Inclusive of the bounding cysteine and phenylalanine, the CDR3 is 14 residues long. Only the CDR3 part of the read is kept: 42 bases, read in frame from the first base. Per the germline V gene, SGHTA is the CDR1 and FQGNSA is the CDR2. Relative to germline, V is missing 4 bases and J is missing 2 bases, with 5 bases of the junction outside any gene match. Using the deep immunoSEQ assay, TCR CDR3 regions were amplified from genomic DNA by multiplex PCR. Extracted genomic DNA from each cell subset was distributed evenly across all wells of several immunoSEQ 96-well plates, and each plate was treated as a replicate. For sorted subsets, roughly 200 ng of genomic DNA, equivalent to 25,000 to 30,000 T cell genomes, went into each replicate PCR. The purified libraries were quantified using a Qubit 3.0 fluorometer, sized with a Bioanalyzer 2100, and then quantified again using the KAPA Library Quantification kit. Every immunoSEQ 96-well plate was sequenced on a dedicated single-read 150-cycle Illumina NextSeq 550 flow cell. The original methods were these. Because only junctional sequences without quality scores were contained in the immunoSEQ output, filtering matching that applied to full-length reads could not be performed. To assign V/J genes and CDR3, sequences were annotated using PyIR, a Python wrapper for IgBLAST v1.9, with IMGT germline references. Reads with weak V/J assignments (E-value above 1e-6), missing CDR3, stop codons, out-of-frame junctions, or ambiguous translated residues were removed. V3J clonotypes were defined by identical inferred V gene, J gene, and CDR3 amino acid sequence. The percentage overlap between two repertoires was calculated by dividing the number of shared unique clonotypes by the size of the smaller repertoire. Repertoire richness was assessed with RTK rarefaction, the Chao1 estimator, and Recon v2.1 estimates of unobserved clonotypes. For all TCRbeta clonotypes obtained by the gDNA method from four donors, generation probabilities were computed with OLGA. The immuneACCESS repertoire file appears here via TCRdb, limited to in-frame rearrangements. These files lack a portion of the clones; in checked studies, under half of the deficit traces to unresolved V genes, and the cause of the others is not known. The DNA gave D and trimming, while V, J and clone size come from that table. Across this sample there are roughly 2.5 million clones, with more than 80% seen only once. The ten largest clones represent roughly 0.13% of the sample.

Healthy HIV-negative adults with no recently reported acute infections or vaccinations were included as donors. Every donor was a Caucasian adult residing in Nashville, Tennessee, USA. CD4+ T cells were enriched through magnetic negative selection, after which naive cells were positively selected on CD45RA and the remaining negative fraction served as the memory subset. After blood collection by leukapheresis, PBMCs were isolated using Ficoll-Histopaque density gradient centrifugation and then cryopreserved in the vapor phase of liquid nitrogen. Analytical flow cytometry was used to check the purity and quantity of each magnetically sorted T cell population. Genomic DNA was isolated from every sorted fraction and measured by UV absorbance on a Nanodrop 2000c.

This clonotype originated in a man aged 18 to 29 in good health. The source material was naive CD4+ T cells sorted from blood. Interpreted using the paper, the cell subset or site label stands for: CD45RA+ positively selected. The chain employs TRBV7-2 and TRBJ2-7; 7 bases in between match TRBD2. The CDR3 reads as follows: CASSSGTITYEQYF. DNA sequence: TGTGCCAGCAGCTCCGGGACTATCACCTACGAGCAGTACTTC. Joined to the reference TRBV7-2 and TRBJ2-7 proteins, this CDR3 gives the full variable domain: GAGVSQSPSNKVTEKGKDVELRCDPISGHTALYWYRQSLGQGLEFLIYFQGNSAPDKSGLPSDRFSAERTGGSVSTLTIQRTQQEDSAVYLCASSSGTITYEQYFGPGTRLTVT.